A single sample gave rise to the 20 T cell receptor beta chains below, sequenced in a study of cytomegalovirus exposure and HLA in healthy donors. Both 60 Vbeta primers and 13 Jbeta primers went into the PCR. Produced via immunoSEQ multiplex PCR; TCRdb's table is partial and in-frame only. The table includes 95,000 to 100,000 clones, under 85% detected once. The sample was PBMCs. These receptors originate from a woman between 40 and 55 years old in good health and CMV-seronegative.

The gene calls are TRBV15 and TRBJ2-3; 11 nucleotides line up with TRBD1. With V trimmed by 3 bases and J by 4 bases, 6 bases remained unmatched. From germline, CDR1 is LNHNV and CDR2 YYDKDF (reference sequence). The CDR3 loop spans 16 amino acids. The CDR3 loop reads CATSRDGQGAADTQYF. The CDR3 nucleotides read TGTGCCACCAGCAGGGATGGACAGGGGGCGGCAGATACGCAGTATTTT.

This clone has more than one count but fewer than ten. The chain has TRBV11-2 and TRBJ2-3; possibly TRBD2 for D (6 bases). The CDR3 covers 15 residues. Germline CDR1 SGHAT, CDR2 FQNNGV. V lost 2 bases and J 2 bases, leaving 11 bases between the germline ends. CDR3 bases: TGTGCCAGCAGCTTAATCGGGGGAGCCACAGATACGCAGTATTTT. As protein: CASSLIGGATDTQYF.

The rearrangement joins TRBV27 to TRBJ2-5; 8 bases align to TRBD1. CDR1 is MNHEY and CDR2 is SMNVEV in the germline V gene (reference sequence). The CDR3 has 15 residues. J lost 2 bases, V lost 6 bases, and 8 bases had no gene match. The CDR3, as DNA: TGTGCCAGCAGCTTAAGGGACAGGACTCAAGAGACCCAGTACTTC. Residues: CASSLRDRTQETQYF.

Details on this clone: At the DNA level, this CDR3 is encoded by other sequences in the same sample as well. The chain carries TRBV10-3 and TRBJ1-4; D is unclear. There are 15 residues in the CDR3. CDR1 is ENHRY, CDR2 SYGVKD, per germline. V lost 2 bases to trimming and J lost 7 bases, with 14 bases between them. The CDR3 coding sequence is TGTGCCATCAGTGAGCGGGATAGGCTAGGTGAAAAACTGTTTTTT. Translation: CAISERDRLGEKLFF.

The chain carries TRBV6-5 and TRBJ1-1; a weak D match, TRBD1 (5 bases). CDR3 size: 15 residues. V gave up 4 bases and J gave up 0 bases, with 12 bases separating them. Germline CDR1 and CDR2: MNHEY and SVGAGI. The CDR3 sequence is CASSSRAAMNTEAFF. The CDR3 DNA reads as TGTGCCAGCAGTTCCAGGGCCGCCATGAACACTGAAGCTTTCTTT.

This clone was seen more than once but under ten times. J is TRBJ2-1 and V is TRBV6-4; a possible D gene is TRBD2 (7 bases). The CDR3 has 13 amino acids. Trimming took 5 bases from V and 7 from J, leaving 12 bases between them. The germline V gene has CDR1 MRHNA and CDR2 SNTAGT. CDR3 DNA sequence: TGTGCCAGCAGTACGGGGGGCGAGAATGAGCAGTTCTTC. Translation gives CASSTGGENEQFF.

The chain employs TRBV15 and TRBJ1-2; 7 positions match TRBD1. From germline, CDR1 is LNHNV and CDR2 YYDKDF (reference sequence). The CDR3 is made up of 14 amino acids. Trimming removed 5 bases from V and 8 bases from J; junction bases left unmatched: 11. The CDR3 DNA follows: TGTGCCACCAGCCGAGGCGGACAGGCGAGGGGCTACACCTTC. It is translated as CATSRGGQARGYTF. Full variable domain (outside the CDR3, taken from reference TRBV15 and TRBJ1-2): DAMVIQNPRYQVTQFGKPVTLSCSQTLNHNVMYWYQQKSSQAPKLLFHYYDKDFNNEADTPDNFQSRRPNTSFCFLDIRSPGLGDTAMYLCATSRGGQARGYTFGSGTRLTVV.

This chain joins TRBV7-9 and TRBJ2-7; D is possibly TRBD1 (5 bases). The CDR3 is 18 amino acids. The germline CDR1 and CDR2 sequences are SEHNR and FQNEAQ (reference sequence). The V end lost 1 base, the J end lost 0 bases, and 19 bases lay between the germline ends. The CDR3 region has the DNA TGTGCCAGCAGCTTAGTTGGAAATGGGGCGCTGGGCTCCTACGAGCAGTACTTC. Its protein is CASSLVGNGALGSYEQYF.

The gene calls are TRBV7-2 and TRBJ1-4; 9 positions agree with TRBD1. The germline V gene has CDR1 SGHTA and CDR2 FQGNSA. The CDR3 totals 15 residues. Trimming removed 3 bases from V and 7 bases from J; junction bases left unmatched: 6. CDR3 protein: CASSFDRGFVEKLFF. The CDR3 coding sequence is TGTGCCAGCAGCTTTGACAGGGGGTTCGTTGAAAAACTGTTTTTT. Drawing the rest from reference TRBV7-2 and TRBJ1-4, the complete variable domain is GAGVSQSPSNKVTEKGKDVELRCDPISGHTALYWYRQSLGQGLEFLIYFQGNSAPDKSGLPSDRFSAERTGGSVSTLTIQRTQQEDSAVYLCASSFDRGFVEKLFFGSGTQLSVL.

The V call is TRBV6-5, the J call TRBJ2-1; 9 bases are shared with TRBD1. This CDR3 spans 14 amino acids. Trimming took 5 bases from V and 5 from J; bases not matched to a gene: 4. Germline loops: CDR1 MNHEY, CDR2 SVGAGI. CDR3 loop: CASSPRTGDNEQFF. Here the CDR3 DNA reads TGTGCCAGCAGTCCACGGACAGGGGACAATGAGCAGTTCTTC.

The chain uses TRBV28 and TRBJ2-7; TRBD1 agrees at 9 bases. V shed 10 bases and J 3 bases; nucleotides not matched to a gene: 7. The CDR3 extends over 13 amino acids. Germline assignment: CDR1 MDHEN and CDR2 SYDVKM. This CDR3 reads CATKTGGDYEQYF. Here the CDR3 DNA reads TGTGCCACCAAGACAGGGGGGGACTACGAGCAGTACTTC.

The V and J genes are TRBV2 and TRBJ2-3; TRBD1 matches at 9 bases. Germline V gene data show CDR1 as SNHLY and CDR2 as FYNNEI. This CDR3 region has 14 residues. The V gene end was trimmed by 5 bases and the J gene end by 3 bases; junction bases not matched to a gene: 3. CDR3 residues: CASSLDRGTDTQYF. DNA for the CDR3: TGTGCCAGCAGTCTGGACAGGGGAACAGATACGCAGTATTTT. The whole variable domain, remainder taken from reference TRBV2 and TRBJ2-3, is EPEVTQTPSHQVTQMGQEVILRCVPISNHLYFYWYRQILGQKVEFLVSFYNNEISEKSEIFDDQFSVERPDGSNFTLKIRSTKLEDSAMYFCASSLDRGTDTQYFGPGTRLTVL.

Notes on this clone: At one boundary the junction diverges from the germline segment, which might be a read error. The rearrangement links TRBV6-5 to TRBJ2-7; the D gene is possibly TRBD1 (6 bases). The CDR3 runs 14 residues. Germline CDR1 and CDR2: MNHEY and SVGAGI. CDR3 in amino acids: CAISQDSRKYEQYF. CDR3 bases: TGTGCCATCAGTCAGGACAGCCGAAAGTACGAGCAGTACTTC.

Comment on this clone: The junction and the germline gene differ at one end; a read error may be behind it. The rearrangement joins TRBV7-9 to TRBJ2-7; 7 bases fit TRBD2. Germline V gene sequence: CDR1 SEHNR, CDR2 FQNEAQ (reference sequence). The CDR3 is made up of 12 amino acids. Written as DNA, the CDR3 is TGTTCCAGCGGGGCCAGGTCCTACGAGCAGTACTTC. It is translated as CSSGARSYEQYF. Full variable domain (outside the CDR3, taken from reference TRBV7-9 and TRBJ2-7): DTGVSQNPRHKITKRGQNVTFRCDPISEHNRLYWYRQTLGQGPEFLTYFQNEAQLEKSRLLSDRFSAERPKGSFSTLEIQRTEQGDSAMYLCSSGARSYEQYFGPGTRLTVT.

This clone was seen only a few times. The V call is TRBV4-2, the J call TRBJ2-3; D might be TRBD2 (5 bases). The germline V gene has CDR1 LGHNA and CDR2 YNFKEQ. The V end lost 0 bases, the J end lost 1 base, and 5 bases lay between the germline ends. The CDR3 sequence is 14 residues long. CDR3 DNA: TGTGCCAGCAGCCAAGAGGAGGGCACAGATACGCAGTATTTT. Its protein is CASSQEEGTDTQYF.

J is TRBJ1-1 and V is TRBV7-9, with a tentative D call TRBD1 (6 bases). CDR1 and CDR2 (germline): SEHNR, FQNEAQ (reference sequence). Trimming cost V 3 bases and J 1 base, with 18 bases left between them. The CDR3 consists of 17 residues. CDR3 nucleotides: TGTGCCAGCAGCTTTCCCGCACAGGGACCATGGAACACTGAAGCTTTCTTT. This gives the protein CASSFPAQGPWNTEAFF.

V is TRBV30 and J is TRBJ1-2; no reliable D call. This CDR3 is built from 10 residues. Trimming shortened V by 5 bases and J by 9 bases, and 10 bases separated the two germline ends. The germline CDR1 and CDR2 sequences are GTSNPN and SVGIG (reference sequence). CDR3 amino acids: CAWGPGSYTF. The CDR3 coding sequence is TGTGCCTGGGGCCCGGGTAGCTACACCTTC.

The chain uses TRBV11-3 and TRBJ2-7; the match to TRBD2 covers 10 bases. The CDR3 extends over 14 amino acids. Germline V CDR1 and CDR2: SGHNT, YENEEA. V shed 5 bases, J shed 5 bases, and the junction held 6 bases outside the gene matches. The chain's CDR3 is CASSMGLATHEQYF. The CDR3 DNA reads as TGTGCCAGCAGCATGGGACTAGCGACCCACGAGCAGTACTTC. The full variable domain, with the rest looked up from reference TRBV11-3 and TRBJ2-7, is EAGVVQSPRYKIIEKKQPVAFWCNPISGHNTLYWYLQNLGQGPELLIRYENEEAVDDSQLPKDRFSAERLKGVDSTLKIQPAELGDSAVYLCASSMGLATHEQYFGPGTRLTVT.

V usage is TRBV19 and J usage is TRBJ2-7, with D tentatively TRBD2 (6 bases). This CDR3 contains 14 residues. Between the trimmed V and J ends, which lost 3 bases and 0 bases, there was a span of 9 bases. The germline V gene encodes CDR1 LNHDA and CDR2 SQIVND (reference sequence). The CDR3 nucleotides are TGTGCCAGTAGTATCGGTAGCGGCTCCTACGAGCAGTACTTC. It encodes CASSIGSGSYEQYF.

This clone was detected only a few times. Here the CDR3 DNA reads TGCGCCAGCAGCTTGGCAGGGCTTGGAAACACCATATATTTT. This gives the protein CASSLAGLGNTIYF. The V gene is TRBV5-1, the J gene TRBJ1-3, with D perhaps matching TRBD1 (5 bases). The CDR3 sequence is 14 residues long. CDR1 SGHRS and CDR2 YFSETQ come from the germline V gene. Trimming pared 0 bases from V and 3 bases from J, leaving 7 bases between.